The 6 T cell receptor beta chains reported below all come from one sample, sequenced in a study of CD4 T cells in relation to SARS-CoV-2 and coronaviruses. These receptors' targets are unknown. The unexposed donors gave CD4+ T cells in 2011-2018, prior to COVID-19. The cells were cultured for about ten days before CD4+ T cells were isolated. Some clones are missing from TCRdb's copy, which holds only in-frame ones; the method was immunoSEQ multiplex PCR. The sample shows 30,000 or so clones, about two thirds of them seen only once. Sequencing was carried out using CD4+ T cells from PBMCs, cultured in vitro. The receptors were sampled from a human donor in good health.

This chain links TRBV30 with TRBJ2-1; D uncertain. The germline V gene encodes CDR1 GTSNPN and CDR2 SVGIG (reference sequence). This CDR3 comprises 14 residues. Between the trimmed V and J ends, which lost 4 bases and 7 bases, there was a span of 17 bases. CDR3 region: CAWNPDPQSNEQFF. For the CDR3, the DNA is TGTGCCTGGAACCCGGACCCCCAATCTAATGAGCAGTTCTTC.

The chain carries TRBV18 and TRBJ2-2; 8 bases are a match to TRBD1. Germline V CDR1 and CDR2: KGHSH, LQKENI. CDR3 length: 14 amino acids. V lost 8 bases, J lost 7 bases, and 9 bases stayed unmatched. The CDR3 DNA reads TGTGCCAGCGTTCCGGGACAGGATAACGGGGAGCTGTTTTTT. This codes for CASVPGQDNGELFF.

This clone has a single count. The chain uses TRBV28 and TRBJ2-1; TRBD2 aligns across 8 bases. Trimming took 1 base from V and 4 from J; bases not matched to a gene: 3. This CDR3 has 15 residues. Germline loops: CDR1 MDHEN, CDR2 SYDVKM. The CDR3 sequence: CASSLYLAGYNEQFF. The CDR3 DNA is TGTGCCAGCAGTTTATATCTAGCGGGTTACAATGAGCAGTTCTTC.

The chain uses TRBV5-1 and TRBJ2-3, with 8 nucleotides matching TRBD2. After removal of 0 bases from V and 0 bases from J, the junction contained 3 bases not matched to a gene. CDR3 length equals 16 residues. In germline, CDR1 is SGHRS, CDR2 YFSETQ. As DNA, the CDR3 is TGCGCCAGCAGCTTGGATGGACTAGCTAGCACAGATACGCAGTATTTT. Translated: CASSLDGLASTDTQYF. The full variable domain, its missing parts supplied by reference TRBV5-1 and TRBJ2-3, is KAGVTQTPRYLIKTRGQQVTLSCSPISGHRSVSWYQQTPGQGLQFLFEYFSETQRNKGNFPGRFSGRQFSNSRSEMNVSTLELGDSALYLCASSLDGLASTDTQYFGPGTRLTVL.

The V and J genes are TRBV3-1 (or the pseudogene TRBV3-2) and TRBJ2-5; the D gene is possibly TRBD1 (6 bases). Trimming stripped 6 bases from V and 9 bases from J, with 11 bases between. The CDR3 totals 11 residues. Germline CDR1 LGHDT, CDR2 YNNKEL (reference sequence). CDR3 in DNA: TGTGCCAGCAGTACCGCAGGGGCCCAGTACTTC. As protein: CASSTAGAQYF.

The genes are TRBV5-1 and TRBJ2-1; possibly TRBD1 for D (6 bases). CDR1 is SGHRS, CDR2 YFSETQ, per germline. With 0 bases removed from V and 6 bases from J, the gap between germline ends came to 13 bases. The CDR3 covers 15 residues. CDR3 residues: CASSLEAGVGNEQFF. The DNA of the CDR3 is TGCGCCAGCAGCTTGGAGGCAGGGGTTGGCAATGAGCAGTTCTTC.